The 32 T cell receptor beta chains presented below share a single source sample, sequenced in a study of naive CD8 T cells in extremely preterm neonates (dated by TCRdb to about 2017). Library preparation used the immunoSEQ multiplex PCR assay. Entries here come from immuneACCESS through TCRdb and include only in-frame sequences with V and J called. Some clones fail to appear in such tables; in the studies checked, an unresolved V gene covers under half of the shortfall, and the cause of the remainder is unknown. Here the sample has 5,500 to 6,500 clones; around 97% occur a single time. The top ten clones comprise about 0.41% of the sample. The source material was naive CD8+ T cells from blood. Receptor source: a human donor in good health.

The J gene is TRBJ2-7, the V gene TRBV11-2; TRBD1 matches 8 bases. The CDR3 runs 17 residues. With 5 bases clipped from V and 3 bases from J, the junction kept 15 bases outside the gene matches. The germline V gene has CDR1 SGHAT and CDR2 FQNNGV. Here the CDR3 DNA reads TGTGCCAGCAGCCCCGGAGGCGGGGACAGGACCTACTACGAGCAGTACTTC. Translated, it gives CASSPGGGDRTYYEQYF. Looking up the rest from reference TRBV11-2 and TRBJ2-7 gives the full variable domain: EAGVAQSPRYKIIEKRQSVAFWCNPISGHATLYWYQQILGQGPKLLIQFQNNGVVDDSQLPKDRFSAERLKGVDSTLKIQPAKLEDSAVYLCASSPGGGDRTYYEQYFGPGTRLTVT.

The CDR3 sequence is CASSDTGSGANVLTF. As DNA, the CDR3 is TGTGCCAGCAGCGACACAGGGTCTGGGGCCAACGTCCTGACTTTC. The J gene is TRBJ2-6, the V gene TRBV11-2, with D perhaps matching TRBD1 (6 bases). The CDR3 length is 15 residues. With 5 bases removed from V and 1 base from J, the gap between germline ends came to 9 bases. CDR1 and CDR2 (germline): SGHAT, FQNNGV.

The chain recombines TRBV30 with TRBJ1-5; D is ambiguous. This CDR3 has 15 residues. Germline CDR1 GTSNPN, CDR2 SVGIG (reference sequence). V was clipped by 0 bases and J by 3 bases, with 12 bases between them. CDR3 bases: TGTGCCTGGAGTGTAAGCGTCCGAGCCAATCAGCCCCAGCATTTT. Translation: CAWSVSVRANQPQHF.

This chain connects TRBV6-5 to TRBJ1-2; weak D call: TRBD1 (6 bases). Germline assignment: CDR1 MNHEY and CDR2 SVGAGI. V lost 4 bases, J lost 4 bases, and 10 bases lay in between. The CDR3 contains 13 residues. The CDR3 sequence is CASSFAGVYGYTF. As DNA, the CDR3 is TGTGCCAGCAGTTTCGCAGGGGTCTATGGCTACACCTTC.

The rearrangement links TRBV7-8 to TRBJ2-5; no clear D. The germline V gene encodes CDR1 SGHVS and CDR2 FQNEAQ. The CDR3 has 14 amino acids. Trimming took 6 bases from V and 5 from J, leaving 16 bases between them. CDR3 bases: TGTGCCAGCAGACATCAACCGCCGCCGGAGACCCAGTACTTC. It encodes CASRHQPPPETQYF.

The chain uses TRBV6-1 and TRBJ1-6; 8 nucleotides line up with TRBD1. This CDR3 spans 15 amino acids. Germline-derived CDR1 and CDR2 are MNHNS and SASEGT. J was trimmed by 5 bases and V by 6 bases; bases with no gene match: 6. The CDR3 coding sequence is TGTGCCAGCAGACCTGGGACAGGACATAATTCACCCCTCCACTTT. It specifies CASRPGTGHNSPLHF.

J is TRBJ2-7 and V is TRBV20-1; D gene unclear. The CDR3 has 11 amino acids. The V and J ends lost 1 base and 7 bases respectively, with 8 bases between them. The germline gives CDR1 DFQATT, CDR2 SNEGSKA (reference sequence). The CDR3 reads CSARGLREQYF. The CDR3 DNA sequence: TGCAGTGCTAGAGGATTACGGGAGCAGTACTTC.

In its sample, this clone was seen once. The chain joins TRBV21-1 to TRBJ2-7; the D call TRBD1 from the table was never checked on the DNA. TRBV21-1 is deemed a pseudogene. The CDR3 totals 15 residues. In DNA, the CDR3 is TGTGCCAGCAGCTTGAGGAGACAGGACTCCTACGAGCAGTACTTC. Translation: CASSLRRQDSYEQYF.

The chain couples TRBV6-1 to TRBJ2-7, with unresolved D. With 5 bases removed from V and 3 bases from J, the gap between germline ends came to 5 bases. CDR1 is MNHNS and CDR2 is SASEGT in the germline V gene. This CDR3 is 11 amino acids long. CDR3 nucleotide sequence: TGTGCCAGCAGTCCACACTACGAGCAGTACTTC. Protein product: CASSPHYEQYF.

This sequence joins TRBV6-1 and TRBJ1-5, with D possibly being TRBD1 (5 bases). Germline CDR1 MNHNS, CDR2 SASEGT. V dropped 8 bases and J dropped 1 base, with 15 bases sitting between them. The CDR3 runs 15 residues. This CDR3 reads CASYWGEGSNQPQHF. The CDR3 DNA sequence: TGTGCCAGCTACTGGGGGGAAGGGAGCAATCAGCCCCAGCATTTT.

J is TRBJ2-5 and V is TRBV7-9; no clear D gene. Germline-derived CDR1 and CDR2 are SEHNR and FQNEAQ (reference sequence). The CDR3 extends over 14 amino acids. V was clipped by 4 bases and J by 2 bases, with 11 bases between them. The CDR3 sequence: CASSSGSGQETQYF. CDR3 bases: TGTGCCAGCAGCTCAGGATCAGGACAAGAGACCCAGTACTTC.

The chain carries TRBV30 and TRBJ2-3, with D unclear. Germline CDR1 and CDR2: GTSNPN and SVGIG (reference sequence). V lost 0 bases and J 5 bases, leaving 6 bases between the germline ends. The CDR3 has 12 residues. CDR3 sequence: CAWSVSGDTQYF. The CDR3 DNA sequence: TGTGCCTGGAGTGTGAGTGGAGATACGCAGTATTTT.

V is TRBV6-5 and J is TRBJ1-1; TRBD1 is a possible D gene (6 bases). CDR3 size: 12 residues. Trimming cost V 2 bases and J 8 bases, with 9 bases left between them. The germline CDR1 and CDR2 sequences are MNHEY and SVGAGI. The CDR3 coding sequence is TGTGCCAGCAGTTACAGGGGGGGGGAAGCTTTCTTT. It translates to CASSYRGGEAFF.

This rearrangement joins TRBV23-1 to TRBJ1-5; tentatively, D is TRBD1 (5 bases). TRBV23-1 is an open reading frame, and its role is uncertain. The ends were cut back, 8 bases at V and 6 bases at J, with 14 bases in the middle. This CDR3 is built from 13 residues. Written as DNA, the CDR3 is TGCGCCAGCCGCGGGGTTGGGGGTCAGCCCCAGCATTTT. Its translation: CASRGVGGQPQHF.

The rearrangement joins TRBV28 to TRBJ2-2; no reliable D call. The CDR3 is 15 residues long. The V gene's germline CDR1 is MDHEN and CDR2 SYDVKM. The V gene lost 6 bases and the J gene lost 0 bases, with 11 bases spanning the gap. In DNA form, the CDR3 reads TGTGCCAGCAGCCTAAGAGTAACGAACACCGGGGAGCTGTTTTTT. It translates to CASSLRVTNTGELFF.

The chain recombines TRBV27 with TRBJ1-5; D may be TRBD1 (5 bases). In germline, CDR1 is MNHEY, CDR2 SMNVEV (reference sequence). The CDR3 is 15 residues long. Deletions cut 8 bases from V and 2 bases from J, with 16 bases between. CDR3 coding DNA: TGTGCCAGCCGTTCGGGGGGATCAGGCAATCAGCCCCAGCATTTT. Translated: CASRSGGSGNQPQHF.

This chain joins TRBV18 and TRBJ2-1; tentatively, D is TRBD1 (5 bases). Germline V gene sequence: CDR1 KGHSH, CDR2 LQKENI. Trimming left V 5 bases short and J 4 bases short, with 12 bases between. This CDR3 comprises 14 residues. CDR3 bases: TGTGCCAGCTCAGCTACATCAGGGTACAATGAGCAGTTCTTC. Residues: CASSATSGYNEQFF.

The J gene is TRBJ1-1, the V gene TRBV5-8; 8 positions match TRBD1. Per germline, CDR1 SGHTS and CDR2 YDEGEE. This CDR3 is built from 13 residues. The trim removed 4 bases at V and 8 bases at J, leaving 7 bases unmatched. For the CDR3, the DNA is TGTGCCAGCAGCCGGGGGACAGGCAGGGAAGCTTTCTTT. This sequence encodes CASSRGTGREAFF.

This clone was recorded once. The genes are TRBV4-2 and TRBJ2-2; TRBD2 matches 9 bases. The germline gives CDR1 LGHNA, CDR2 YNFKEQ. V lost 4 bases, J lost 6 bases, and 9 bases stayed unmatched. CDR3 length: 16 amino acids. CDR3 loop: CASSRGLAREAGELFF. The CDR3 DNA reads as TGTGCCAGCAGCCGCGGACTAGCGCGAGAGGCCGGGGAGCTGTTTTTT.

The rearrangement uses TRBV28 and TRBJ2-3; D possibly corresponds to TRBD1 (6 bases). Looked up from germline, CDR1 is MDHEN and CDR2 is SYDVKM. This CDR3 is built from 16 residues. V shed 7 bases and J shed 0 bases, with 17 bases lying between them. This CDR3 is CASTPRRGQSTDTQYF. The CDR3 region has the DNA TGTGCCAGCACTCCTCGGCGCGGACAGAGCACAGATACGCAGTATTTT.

The gene calls are TRBV27 and TRBJ1-5, with D perhaps TRBD1 (6 bases). Germline CDR1 is MNHEY and CDR2 is SMNVEV (reference sequence). V was pared by 6 bases and J by 12 bases, with 18 bases between. The CDR3 has 13 amino acids. In nucleotides, the CDR3 is TGTGCCAGCAGAGCCCACACAGGGTTTCTCCAGCATTTT. This sequence encodes CASRAHTGFLQHF.

V and J are TRBV5-4 and TRBJ1-2, with 11 bases aligning to TRBD1. Trimming removed 6 bases from V and 6 bases from J; junction bases left unmatched: 7. CDR3 length: 14 amino acids. CDR1 is SGHNT and CDR2 is YYREEE in the germline V gene (reference sequence). The CDR3 sequence: CASTDRGLDDGYTF. CDR3 bases: TGTGCCAGCACGGACAGGGGGCTTGATGATGGCTACACCTTC.

This clone was seen once. The gene calls are TRBV6-1 and TRBJ2-1, with D possibly being TRBD1 (5 bases). The CDR3 sequence is 14 residues long. Germline loops: CDR1 MNHNS, CDR2 SASEGT. Trimming took 4 bases from V and 5 from J, leaving 12 bases between them. This CDR3 reads CASSVTQGNNEQFF. CDR3 nucleotide sequence: TGTGCCAGCAGTGTCACTCAGGGTAACAATGAGCAGTTCTTC.

The table lists this clone with a count of one. The rearrangement joins TRBV6-6 to TRBJ2-7; D perhaps matches TRBD1 (5 bases). There are 14 residues in the CDR3. Trimming shortened V by 5 bases and J by 2 bases, and 13 bases separated the two germline ends. Germline CDR1 reads MNHNY; CDR2 reads SVGAGI (reference sequence). In DNA, the CDR3 is TGTGCCAGCAGTGACACAGGAAGCACCTACGAGCAGTACTTC. It translates to CASSDTGSTYEQYF.

This sequence joins TRBV7-9 and TRBJ2-1; perhaps TRBD2 as D (7 bases). Germline V gives CDR1 SEHNR, CDR2 FQNEAQ (reference sequence). The CDR3 length is 16 residues. Deletions cut 0 bases from V and 2 bases from J, with 11 bases between. The CDR3: CASSLALGGPYNEQFF. Written as DNA, the CDR3 is TGTGCCAGCAGCTTAGCGCTCGGGGGGCCCTACAATGAGCAGTTCTTC.

This sequence joins TRBV4-3 and TRBJ2-5; D perhaps matches TRBD1 (6 bases). CDR1 is LGHNA and CDR2 is YSLEER in the germline V gene. This CDR3 has 13 residues. Trimming cost V 0 bases and J 4 bases, with 6 bases left between them. The CDR3, as DNA: TGCGCCAGCAGCCAAGACAGGGGAGAGACCCAGTACTTC. The encoded protein is CASSQDRGETQYF.

This chain links TRBV18 with TRBJ2-5; D might be TRBD2 (5 bases). The CDR3 is 14 residues long. V was shortened by 0 bases and J by 2 bases, with 7 bases between the two germline ends. Germline V CDR1 and CDR2: KGHSH, LQKENI. The chain's CDR3 is CASSPPGAQETQYF. DNA for the CDR3: TGTGCCAGCTCACCACCGGGAGCACAAGAGACCCAGTACTTC. The variable domain in full, with the rest retrieved from reference TRBV18 and TRBJ2-5, is NAGVMQNPRHLVRRRGQEARLRCSPMKGHSHVYWYRQLPEEGLKFMVYLQKENIIDESGMPKERFSAEFPKEGPSILRIQQVVRGDSAAYFCASSPPGAQETQYFGPGTRLLVL.

This chain links TRBV7-9 with TRBJ2-3; 14 nucleotides line up with TRBD2. Germline loops: CDR1 SEHNR, CDR2 FQNEAQ (reference sequence). J gave up 3 bases and V 2 bases, and 1 base lay outside the gene matches. The CDR3 loop spans 16 amino acids. The CDR3, as DNA: TGTGCCAGCAGCTTAAGGACTAGCGGGAGGACAGATACGCAGTATTTT. Its translation is CASSLRTSGRTDTQYF. The whole variable domain, remainder taken from reference TRBV7-9 and TRBJ2-3, is DTGVSQNPRHKITKRGQNVTFRCDPISEHNRLYWYRQTLGQGPEFLTYFQNEAQLEKSRLLSDRFSAERPKGSFSTLEIQRTEQGDSAMYLCASSLRTSGRTDTQYFGPGTRLTVL.

The V call is TRBV11-3, the J call TRBJ2-7; 7 nucleotides line up with TRBD2. The CDR3 has 16 residues. Losses at the gene ends were 5 bases for V and 2 bases for J; bases not matched to a gene: 12. Germline CDR1 and CDR2: SGHNT and YENEEA. The CDR3 nucleotides are TGTGCCAGCAGCGTCCGTCCGGGACTACCCGCCTACGAGCAGTACTTC. Protein sequence: CASSVRPGLPAYEQYF.

The rearrangement joins TRBV6-1 to TRBJ2-7; 8 bases agree with TRBD1. With the DNA end fitting TRBJ2-5 better, the J assignment may be wrong. Germline values: CDR1 MNHNS, CDR2 SASEGT. The length of the CDR3 is 15 residues. CDR3 protein: CASSVLRTGQETQYF. In DNA form, the CDR3 reads TGTGCCAGCAGTGTGTTACGGACAGGGCAAGAGACCCAGTACTTC.

This clone appeared a single time. V is TRBV12-5 and J is TRBJ2-5; TRBD1 agrees at 7 bases. Germline assignment: CDR1 LGHNT and CDR2 FRNRAP. The CDR3 covers 16 residues. The ends lost 6 bases at V and 2 bases at J; junction bases unmatched: 12. The chain's CDR3 is CASGIWGTEAQETQYF. CDR3 DNA: TGTGCTAGTGGCATATGGGGGACAGAGGCTCAAGAGACCCAGTACTTC.

As DNA, the CDR3 is TGTGCCAGCAGCTTCCCTCCGGGGGGCTACACCTTC. Encoded protein: CASSFPPGGYTF. V usage is TRBV5-6 and J usage is TRBJ1-2; D is unclear. Germline CDR1 reads SGHDT; CDR2 reads YYEEEE. V was pared by 2 bases and J by 8 bases, with 10 bases between. The CDR3 contains 12 residues. The full variable domain, in which reference TRBV5-6 and TRBJ1-2 provide the parts outside the CDR3, is DAGVTQSPTHLIKTRGQQVTLRCSPKSGHDTVSWYQQALGQGPQFIFQYYEEEERQRGNFPDRFSGHQFPNYSSELNVNALLLGDSALYLCASSFPPGGYTFGSGTRLTVV.